The rows below give T cell receptor beta chains drawn from one sample of a study of STAT3 mutations in large granular lymphocyte leukemia. TCRdb's table, derived via immunoSEQ multiplex PCR, lists solely in-frame clones and lacks some. This repertoire shows around 13,000 clones, more than 90% found once; its top ten account for approximately 35%. Specimen: peripheral blood mononuclear cells. These receptors were collected from a man aged 35 to 55 with T-cell large granular lymphocyte leukemia. Some clones in this sample may be carry-over from other donors' samples. The CDR3 runs from the conserved cysteine through the conserved F or W. Each record gives: CDR3 DNA, CDR3 protein, V gene, clone size, D gene, J gene. D genes are given only for firm matches. Part of the rows lack a size; the others show once, few, many or a class for expanded clones.

DNA: TGTGCCTGGAGTGGCGGCACAGGGGGAGTGCAGTCCAGGCCCCAGCATTTT; CDR3: CAWSGGTGGVQSRPQHF; V: TRBV30; size: NA; D: TRBD1; J: TRBJ1-5
DNA: TGCGCCAGCAGCCCGGGACTCCGGGCTGAAGCTTTCTTT; CDR3: CASSPGLRAEAFF; V: TRBV5-1; size: once; D: NA; J: TRBJ1-1
DNA: TGTGCCAGCAGGGACAGTGGGGAGACCCAGTACTTC; CDR3: CASRDSGETQYF; V: TRBV27; size: few; D: NA; J: TRBJ2-5
DNA: TGTGCCAGCTCACCCCGGGGCGGGGGAAGGGTGAACACTGAAGCTTTCTTT; CDR3: CASSPRGGGRVNTEAFF; V: TRBV18; size: NA; D: NA; J: TRBJ1-1
DNA: TGTGCCAGCAGTGAACGGGACAGTGAGGACACCATATATTTT; CDR3: CASSERDSEDTIYF; V: TRBV6-1; size: NA; D: TRBD1; J: TRBJ1-3
DNA: TGTGCCAGCAGCGCGACCCTGACAGGGCTAGGCTACACCTTC; CDR3: CASSATLTGLGYTF; V: TRBV9; size: NA; D: TRBD1; J: TRBJ1-2
DNA: TGTGCCACCAGCAGAGGGGGGGGTGGAAATCAGCCCCAGCATTTT; CDR3: CATSRGGGGNQPQHF; V: TRBV15; size: NA; D: NA; J: TRBJ1-5
DNA: TGTGCCAGCAGTTCCCGAGGGGCCAGGGTGAACTATGGCTACACCTTC; CDR3: CASSSRGARVNYGYTF; V: TRBV27; size: NA; D: NA; J: TRBJ1-2
DNA: TGTGCCAGCTCACCCGGGACAACTAGCAATCAGCCCCAGCATTTT; CDR3: CASSPGTTSNQPQHF; V: TRBV18; size: NA; D: NA; J: TRBJ1-5
DNA: TGTGCCAGCAGCTTGGATGATGGCTACACCTTC; CDR3: CASSLDDGYTF; V: TRBV7-9; size: NA; D: NA; J: TRBJ1-2
DNA: TGCAGCGTTGAAGGGGCAGGGGGCGCTTTAGAGACCCAGTACTTC; CDR3: CSVEGAGGALETQYF; V: TRBV29-1; size: NA; D: TRBD1; J: TRBJ2-5
DNA: TGTGCCAGCAGCTTGGATACAAACTATGGCTACACCTTC; CDR3: CASSLDTNYGYTF; V: TRBV5-6; size: NA; D: NA; J: TRBJ1-2